These 2 T cell receptor beta chains share one sample of origin, sequenced in a study of radiotherapy plus CTLA-4 blockade in lung cancer. Profiled with immunoSEQ multiplex PCR; TCRdb holds only in-frame clones, not every one. The sample includes 25,000 to 30,000 clones, about 75% seen only once; the top ten take roughly 26%. The source was peripheral blood, collected from a patient treated with radiotherapy plus ipilimumab. These receptors all stem from a human donor with non-small cell lung cancer that progressed on radiotherapy plus ipilimumab.

This clone showed up just once. As DNA, the CDR3 is TGTGCCAGCAGCTCTAGCGGGAGTATCACAGATACGCAGTATTTT. Protein product: CASSSSGSITDTQYF. This chain uses TRBV28 with TRBJ2-3; 10 bases map to TRBD2. There are 15 residues in the CDR3. Germline CDR1 is MDHEN and CDR2 is SYDVKM. Trimming cost V 6 bases and J 2 bases; bases outside gene matches: 5.

V and J are TRBV28 and TRBJ1-4; 9 bases line up with TRBD1. The V gene's germline CDR1 is MDHEN and CDR2 SYDVKM. V lost 2 bases and J lost 2; bases outside the gene matches: 0. The CDR3 covers 15 residues. The CDR3 coding sequence is TGTGCCAGCAGTTTAACAGGGGGCACTAATGAAAAACTGTTTTTT. It is translated as CASSLTGGTNEKLFF.